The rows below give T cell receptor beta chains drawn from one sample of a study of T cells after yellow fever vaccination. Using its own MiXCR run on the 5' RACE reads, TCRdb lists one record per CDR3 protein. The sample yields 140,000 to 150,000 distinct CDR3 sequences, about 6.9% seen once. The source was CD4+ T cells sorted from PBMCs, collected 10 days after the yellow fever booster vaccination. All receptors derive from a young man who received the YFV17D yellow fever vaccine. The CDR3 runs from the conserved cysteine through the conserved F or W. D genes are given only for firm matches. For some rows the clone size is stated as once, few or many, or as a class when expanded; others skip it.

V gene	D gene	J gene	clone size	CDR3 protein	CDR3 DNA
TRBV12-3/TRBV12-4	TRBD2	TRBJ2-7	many	CASSLGAGGSYEQYF	TGTGCCAGCAGTTTAGGGGCGGGAGGCTCCTACGAGCAGTACTTC
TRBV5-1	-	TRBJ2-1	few	CASSESEEQFF	TGCGCCAGCTCTGAAAGCGAGGAGCAGTTCTTC
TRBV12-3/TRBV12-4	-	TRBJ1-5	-	CASSFRGNSNQPQHF	TGTGCCAGCAGTTTTAGAGGGAACAGCAATCAGCCCCAGCATTTT
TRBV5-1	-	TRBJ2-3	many	CASSGSDHTDTQYF	TGCGCCAGCAGTGGCAGTGACCACACAGATACGCAGTATTTT
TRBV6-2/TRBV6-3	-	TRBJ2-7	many	CASSPERDEQYF	TGTGCCAGCAGTCCAGAACGGGACGAGCAGTACTTC
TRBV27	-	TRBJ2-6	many	CASSLSFGANVLTF	TGTGCCAGCAGTTTATCGTTTGGGGCCAACGTCCTGACTTTC
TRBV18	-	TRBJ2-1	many	CASSPGTRNNEQFF	TGTGCCAGCTCACCAGGAACGAGGAACAATGAGCAGTTCTTC
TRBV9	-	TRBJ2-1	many	CASSVISRGRNEQFF	TGTGCCAGCAGCGTAATTAGCCGGGGACGAAATGAGCAGTTCTTC
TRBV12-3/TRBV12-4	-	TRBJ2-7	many	CASSQWGARGDYEQYF	TGTGCCAGCAGCCAATGGGGTGCGCGGGGAGACTACGAGCAGTACTTC
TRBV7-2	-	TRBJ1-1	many	CASSLVRNTEAFF	TGTGCCAGCAGCTTAGTTCGTAACACTGAAGCTTTCTTT
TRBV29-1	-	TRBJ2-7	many	CSVGERRSYEQYF	TGCAGCGTTGGAGAGAGGAGATCCTACGAGCAGTACTTC
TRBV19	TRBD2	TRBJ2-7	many	CASSPGLAGEVAYF	TGTGCCAGTAGCCCGGGACTAGCGGGAGAAGTGGCGTACTTC
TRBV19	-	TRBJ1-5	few	CASNYRSNQPQHF	TGTGCCAGTAATTATCGTAGCAATCAGCCCCAGCATTTT
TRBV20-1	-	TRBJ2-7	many	CSAREPDSGYEQYF	TGCAGTGCTAGAGAGCCGGACAGCGGTTACGAGCAGTACTTC
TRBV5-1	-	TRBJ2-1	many	CASSPRSPNEQFF	TGCGCCAGCAGCCCCCGTTCCCCGAATGAGCAGTTCTTC
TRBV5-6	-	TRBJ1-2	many	CASSLVGLDYGYTF	TGTGCCAGCAGCTTAGTAGGTCTGGACTATGGCTACACCTTC
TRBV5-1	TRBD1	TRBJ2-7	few	CASSKVQGAPREQYF	TGCGCCAGCAGCAAGGTCCAGGGGGCGCCCCGGGAGCAGTACTTC
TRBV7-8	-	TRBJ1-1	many	CASSYSPNTEAFF	TGTGCCAGCAGCTACAGTCCGAACACTGAAGCTTTCTTT
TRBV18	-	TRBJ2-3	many	CASSPRYRTDTQYF	TGTGCCAGCTCACCGAGGTACCGCACAGATACGCAGTATTTT
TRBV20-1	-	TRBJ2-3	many	CSAPFAVTDTQYF	TGCAGTGCGCCCTTCGCGGTTACAGATACGCAGTATTTT
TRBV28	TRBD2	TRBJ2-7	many	CAIRPAGSSYEQYF	TGTGCCATCCGCCCAGCGGGATCCTCCTACGAGCAGTACTTC
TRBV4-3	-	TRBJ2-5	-	CASSQVKGETQYF	TGCGCCAGCAGCCAAGTTAAGGGTGAGACCCAGTACTTC
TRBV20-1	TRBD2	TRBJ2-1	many	CSAPASGSRYNEQFF	TGCAGTGCGCCTGCGAGCGGGAGCAGATACAATGAGCAGTTCTTC
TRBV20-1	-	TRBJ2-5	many	CSTSNQGGETQYF	TGCAGTACTAGCAATCAGGGTGGGGAGACCCAGTACTTC
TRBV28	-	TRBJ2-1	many	CASSPSRGSYNEQFF	TGTGCCAGCAGTCCTTCTAGGGGATCCTACAATGAGCAGTTCTTC
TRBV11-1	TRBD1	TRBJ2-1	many	CAGRSGTGLYSYNEQFF	TGTGCCGGACGGTCCGGGACAGGCTTGTACTCCTACAATGAGCAGTTCTTC
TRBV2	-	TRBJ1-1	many	CASKPGKRGEAFF	TGTGCCAGCAAACCTGGGAAGCGGGGTGAAGCTTTCTTT
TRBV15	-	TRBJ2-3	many	CATSRDPGSPDTQYF	TGTGCCACCAGCAGAGATCCGGGTAGTCCAGATACGCAGTATTTT
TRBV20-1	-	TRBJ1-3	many	CSATPSSGNTIYF	TGCAGTGCTACACCGAGCTCTGGAAACACCATATATTTT
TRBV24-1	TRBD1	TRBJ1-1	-	CATSDSPWTGGENTEAFF	TGTGCCACCAGTGATTCGCCCTGGACAGGGGGCGAGAACACTGAAGCTTTCTTT
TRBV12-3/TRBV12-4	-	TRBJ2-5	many	CASSGVGETQYF	TGTGCCTCATCCGGGGTGGGAGAGACCCAGTACTTC
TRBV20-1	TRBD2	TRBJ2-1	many	CSAITSGRLFSYNEQFF	TGCAGTGCCATAACTAGCGGGAGGCTTTTCTCCTACAATGAGCAGTTCTTC
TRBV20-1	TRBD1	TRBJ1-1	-	CSASFQGGTEAFF	TGCAGTGCTAGTTTTCAGGGGGGCACTGAAGCTTTCTTT
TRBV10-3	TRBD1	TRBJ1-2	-	CAITGDREVGYTF	TGTGCCATCACCGGTGACAGGGAGGTGGGCTACACCTTC
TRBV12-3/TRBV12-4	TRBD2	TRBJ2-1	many	CASTRTSGHNEQFF	TGTGCCAGCACCCGGACTAGCGGCCACAATGAGCAGTTCTTC